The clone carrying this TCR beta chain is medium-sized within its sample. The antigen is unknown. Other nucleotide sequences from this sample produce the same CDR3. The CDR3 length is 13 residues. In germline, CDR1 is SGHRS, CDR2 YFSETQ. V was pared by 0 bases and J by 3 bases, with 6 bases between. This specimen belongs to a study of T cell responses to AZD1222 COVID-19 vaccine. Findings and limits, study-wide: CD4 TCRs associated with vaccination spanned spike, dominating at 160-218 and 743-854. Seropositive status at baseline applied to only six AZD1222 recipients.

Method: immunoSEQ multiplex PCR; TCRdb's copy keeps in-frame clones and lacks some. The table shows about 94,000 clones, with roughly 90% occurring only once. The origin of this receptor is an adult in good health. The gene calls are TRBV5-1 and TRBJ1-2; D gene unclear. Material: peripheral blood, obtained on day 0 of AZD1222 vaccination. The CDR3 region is CASSLAGYYGYTF. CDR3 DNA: TGCGCCAGCAGCTTGGCCGGATACTATGGCTACACCTTC.